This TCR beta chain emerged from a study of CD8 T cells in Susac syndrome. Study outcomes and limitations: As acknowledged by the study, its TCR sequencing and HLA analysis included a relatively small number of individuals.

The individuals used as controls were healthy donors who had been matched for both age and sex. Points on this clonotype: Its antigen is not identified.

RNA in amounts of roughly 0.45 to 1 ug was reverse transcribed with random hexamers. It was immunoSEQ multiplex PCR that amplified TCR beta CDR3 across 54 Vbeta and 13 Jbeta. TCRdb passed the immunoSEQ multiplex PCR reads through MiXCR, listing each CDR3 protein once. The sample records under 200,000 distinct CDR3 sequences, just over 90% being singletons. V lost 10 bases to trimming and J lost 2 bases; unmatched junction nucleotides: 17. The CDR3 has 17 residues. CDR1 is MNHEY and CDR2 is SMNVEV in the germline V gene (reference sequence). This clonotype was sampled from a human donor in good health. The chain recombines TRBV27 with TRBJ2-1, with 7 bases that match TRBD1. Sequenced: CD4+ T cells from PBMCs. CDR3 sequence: CATRNPSSDRTYNEQFF. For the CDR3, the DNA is TGTGCCACCCGTAACCCGTCTTCGGACAGGACCTACAATGAGCAGTTCTTC.